This T cell receptor beta chain was sequenced for a study of cytomegalovirus exposure and HLA in healthy donors. From germline, CDR1 is SGHTA and CDR2 FQGNSA. The germline V and J ends were trimmed by 6 bases and 7 bases, with 15 bases remaining between them. CDR3 length: 13 residues. In the PCR, 60 Vbeta and 13 Jbeta primers were used. Repertoires were generated with immunoSEQ multiplex PCR, while TCRdb's copy carries only in-frame clones and drops some. The table shows approximately 130,000 clones, with 75% to 85% occurring only once. Sequencing was performed on PBMCs. The clonotype was recovered from a woman aged 40 to 49 in good health and CMV-seronegative. The J gene is TRBJ1-2, the V gene TRBV7-2; perhaps TRBD1 as D (5 bases). The chain's CDR3 is CASSYQGSAGYTF. The CDR3 DNA reads TGTGCCAGCAGTTATCAGGGTTCTGCTGGCTACACCTTC.